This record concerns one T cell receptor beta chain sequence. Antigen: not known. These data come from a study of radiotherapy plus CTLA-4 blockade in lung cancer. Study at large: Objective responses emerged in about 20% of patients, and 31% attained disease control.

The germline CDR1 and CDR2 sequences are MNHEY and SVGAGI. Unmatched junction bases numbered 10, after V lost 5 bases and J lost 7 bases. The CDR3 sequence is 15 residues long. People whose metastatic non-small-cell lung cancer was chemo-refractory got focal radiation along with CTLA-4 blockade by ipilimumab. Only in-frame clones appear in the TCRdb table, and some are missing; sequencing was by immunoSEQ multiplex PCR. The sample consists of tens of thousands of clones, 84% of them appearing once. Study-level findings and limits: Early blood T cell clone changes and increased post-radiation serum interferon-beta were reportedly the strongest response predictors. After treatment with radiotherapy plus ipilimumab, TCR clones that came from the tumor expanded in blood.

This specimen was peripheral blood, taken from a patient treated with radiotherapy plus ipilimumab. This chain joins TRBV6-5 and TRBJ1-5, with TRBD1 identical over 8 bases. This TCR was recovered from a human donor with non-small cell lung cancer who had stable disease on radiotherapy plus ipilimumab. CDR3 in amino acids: CASSRQGLEQQPQHF. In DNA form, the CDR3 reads TGTGCCAGCAGTCGACAGGGGTTGGAGCAACAGCCCCAGCATTTT.